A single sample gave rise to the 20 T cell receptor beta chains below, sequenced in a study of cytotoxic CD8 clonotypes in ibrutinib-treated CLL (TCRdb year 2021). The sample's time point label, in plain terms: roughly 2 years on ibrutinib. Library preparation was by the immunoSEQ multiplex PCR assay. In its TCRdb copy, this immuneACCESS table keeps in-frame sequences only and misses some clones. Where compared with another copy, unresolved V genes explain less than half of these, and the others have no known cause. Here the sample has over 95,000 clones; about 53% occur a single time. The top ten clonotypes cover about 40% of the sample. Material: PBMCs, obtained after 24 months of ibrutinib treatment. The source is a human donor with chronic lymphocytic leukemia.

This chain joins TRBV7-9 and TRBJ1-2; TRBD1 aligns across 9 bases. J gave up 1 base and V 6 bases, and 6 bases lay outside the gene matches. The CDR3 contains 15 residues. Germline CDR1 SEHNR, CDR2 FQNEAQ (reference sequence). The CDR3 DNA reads TGTGCCAGCAGTCCCGGGGACAGGGATAACTATGGCTACACCTTC. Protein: CASSPGDRDNYGYTF.

DNA of the CDR3: TGTGCCAGTAGTATAGAGCGCAGGGGGGAGACCCAGTACTTC. The encoded protein is CASSIERRGETQYF. V and J are TRBV19 and TRBJ2-5, with 7 positions matching TRBD1. V was pared by 0 bases and J by 5 bases, with 3 bases of the junction left unmatched. CDR3 length: 14 residues. Germline V gives CDR1 LNHDA, CDR2 SQIVND (reference sequence).

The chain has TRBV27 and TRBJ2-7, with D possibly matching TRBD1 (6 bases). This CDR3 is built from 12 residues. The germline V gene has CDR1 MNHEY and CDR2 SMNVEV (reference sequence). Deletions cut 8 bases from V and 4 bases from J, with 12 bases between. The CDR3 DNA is TGTGCCAGCTGGACACAGGGTTACGAGCAGTACTTC. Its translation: CASWTQGYEQYF.

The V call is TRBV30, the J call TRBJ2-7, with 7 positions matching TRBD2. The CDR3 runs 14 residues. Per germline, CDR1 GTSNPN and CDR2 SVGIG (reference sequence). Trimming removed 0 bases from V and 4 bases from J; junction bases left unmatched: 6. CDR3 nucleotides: TGTGCCTGGAGTGTACCCAGCGGGGTTTACGAGCAGTACTTC. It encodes CAWSVPSGVYEQYF.

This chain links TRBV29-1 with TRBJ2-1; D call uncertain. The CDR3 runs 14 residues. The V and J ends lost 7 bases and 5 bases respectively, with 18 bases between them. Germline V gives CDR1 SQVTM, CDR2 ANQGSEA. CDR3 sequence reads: CSGRKGGPNNEQFF. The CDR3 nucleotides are TGCAGCGGTCGAAAGGGCGGACCGAACAATGAGCAGTTCTTC.

The CDR3 DNA reads TGTGCCAGTAGTATCATTCGGGACGCCGGGGAGCTGTTTTTT. Translation gives CASSIIRDAGELFF. The chain carries TRBV19 and TRBJ2-2, with D perhaps being TRBD1 or TRBD2 (5 bases each). V shed 3 bases and J shed 6 bases, with 11 bases lying between them. This CDR3 has 14 residues. The germline gives CDR1 LNHDA, CDR2 SQIVND (reference sequence).

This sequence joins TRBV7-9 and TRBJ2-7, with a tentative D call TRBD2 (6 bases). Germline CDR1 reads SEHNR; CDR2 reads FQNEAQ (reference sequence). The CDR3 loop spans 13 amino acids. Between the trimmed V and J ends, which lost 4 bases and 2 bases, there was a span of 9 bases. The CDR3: CASSSSGPYEQYF. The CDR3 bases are TGTGCCAGCAGCTCGAGCGGGCCCTACGAGCAGTACTTC.

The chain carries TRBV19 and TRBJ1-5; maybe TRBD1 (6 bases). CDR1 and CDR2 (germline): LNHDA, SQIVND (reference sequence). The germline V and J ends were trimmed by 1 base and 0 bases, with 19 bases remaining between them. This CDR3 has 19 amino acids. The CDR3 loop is CASSIVRSDSTFSNQPQHF. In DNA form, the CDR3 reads TGTGCCAGTAGTATAGTTCGGTCGGACAGCACCTTTAGCAATCAGCCCCAGCATTTT.

The CDR3 sequence is CSGDRGNTGELFF. In DNA form, the CDR3 reads TGCAGCGGGGACAGGGGGAACACCGGGGAGCTGTTTTTT. The rearrangement links TRBV29-1 to TRBJ2-2, with 10 positions matching TRBD1. After removal of 7 bases from V and 1 base from J, the junction contained 0 bases not matched to a gene. CDR1 is SQVTM and CDR2 is ANQGSEA in the germline V gene. CDR3 length equals 13 residues.

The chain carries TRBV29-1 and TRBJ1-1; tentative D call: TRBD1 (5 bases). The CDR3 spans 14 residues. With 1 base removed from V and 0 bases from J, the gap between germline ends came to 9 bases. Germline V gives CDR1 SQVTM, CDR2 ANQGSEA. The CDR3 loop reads CSVEGPRVNTEAFF. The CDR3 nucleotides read TGCAGCGTTGAAGGTCCCAGGGTGAACACTGAAGCTTTCTTT. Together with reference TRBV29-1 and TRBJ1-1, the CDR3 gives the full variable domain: SAVISQKPSRDICQRGTSLTIQCQVDSQVTMMFWYRQQPGQSLTLIATANQGSEATYESGFVIDKFPISRPNLTFSTLTVSNMSPEDSSIYLCSVEGPRVNTEAFFGQGTRLTVV.

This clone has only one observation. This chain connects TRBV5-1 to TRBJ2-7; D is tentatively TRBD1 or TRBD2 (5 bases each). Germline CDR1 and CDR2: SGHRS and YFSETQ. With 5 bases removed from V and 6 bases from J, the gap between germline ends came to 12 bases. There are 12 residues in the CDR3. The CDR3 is CASSPERGEQYF. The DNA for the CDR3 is TGCGCCAGCAGTCCCGAGAGGGGCGAGCAGTACTTC.

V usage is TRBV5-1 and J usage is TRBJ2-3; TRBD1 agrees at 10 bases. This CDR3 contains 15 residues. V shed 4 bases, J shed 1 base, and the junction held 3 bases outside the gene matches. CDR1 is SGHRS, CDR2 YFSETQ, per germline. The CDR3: CASSPGTGGTDTQYF. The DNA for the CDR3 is TGCGCCAGCAGCCCTGGGACAGGGGGCACAGATACGCAGTATTTT. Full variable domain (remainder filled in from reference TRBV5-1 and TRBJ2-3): KAGVTQTPRYLIKTRGQQVTLSCSPISGHRSVSWYQQTPGQGLQFLFEYFSETQRNKGNFPGRFSGRQFSNSRSEMNVSTLELGDSALYLCASSPGTGGTDTQYFGPGTRLTVL.

The CDR3 sequence: CASSPQGSSYNEQFF. The CDR3 bases are TGTGCCAGCAGCCCCCAGGGGAGCTCCTACAATGAGCAGTTCTTC. This chain uses TRBV7-3 with TRBJ2-1; D might be TRBD1 (6 bases). CDR3 length: 15 residues. With 5 bases removed from V and 0 bases from J, the gap between germline ends came to 11 bases. CDR1 and CDR2 (germline): SGHTA, FQGTGA.

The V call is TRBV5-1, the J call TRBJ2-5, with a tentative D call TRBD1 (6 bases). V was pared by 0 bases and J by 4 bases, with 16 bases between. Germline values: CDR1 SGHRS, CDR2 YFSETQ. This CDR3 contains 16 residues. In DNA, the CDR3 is TGCGCCAGCAGCTTGGCCCCGGCAGGGGTTGGAGAGACCCAGTACTTC. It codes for CASSLAPAGVGETQYF.

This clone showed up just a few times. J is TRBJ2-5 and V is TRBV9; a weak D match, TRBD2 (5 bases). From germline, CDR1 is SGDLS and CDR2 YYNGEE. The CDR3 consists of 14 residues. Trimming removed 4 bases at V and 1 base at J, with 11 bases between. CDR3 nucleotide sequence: TGTGCCAGCAGCTTTCTAGCTCTCCAAGAGACCCAGTACTTC. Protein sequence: CASSFLALQETQYF. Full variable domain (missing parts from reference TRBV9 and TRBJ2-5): DSGVTQTPKHLITATGQRVTLRCSPRSGDLSVYWYQQSLDQGLQFLIQYYNGEERAKGNILERFSAQQFPDLHSELNLSSLELGDSALYFCASSFLALQETQYFGPGTRLLVL.

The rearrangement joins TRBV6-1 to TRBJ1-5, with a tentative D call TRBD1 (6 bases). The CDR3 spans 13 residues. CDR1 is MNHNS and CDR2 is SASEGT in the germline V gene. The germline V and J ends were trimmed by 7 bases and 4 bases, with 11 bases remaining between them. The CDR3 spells CASMRGPNQPQHF. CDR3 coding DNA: TGTGCCAGCATGCGGGGGCCTAATCAGCCCCAGCATTTT.

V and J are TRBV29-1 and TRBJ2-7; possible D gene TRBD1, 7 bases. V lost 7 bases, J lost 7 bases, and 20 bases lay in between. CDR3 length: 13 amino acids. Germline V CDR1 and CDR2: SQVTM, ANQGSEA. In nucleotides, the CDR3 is TGCAGCGCCGCGGGACAGACCAGGTCGGAGCAGTACTTC. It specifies CSAAGQTRSEQYF.

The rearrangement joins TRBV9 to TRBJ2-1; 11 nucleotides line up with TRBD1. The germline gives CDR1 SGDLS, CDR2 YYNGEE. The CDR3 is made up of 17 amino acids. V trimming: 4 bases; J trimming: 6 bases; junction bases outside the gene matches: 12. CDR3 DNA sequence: TGTGCCAGCAGCAACCCGGGACAGGGGGAGCCCTCCAATGAGCAGTTCTTC. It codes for CASSNPGQGEPSNEQFF.

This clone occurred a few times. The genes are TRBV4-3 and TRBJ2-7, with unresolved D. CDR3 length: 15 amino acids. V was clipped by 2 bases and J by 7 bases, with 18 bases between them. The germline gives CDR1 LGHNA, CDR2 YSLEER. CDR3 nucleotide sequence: TGCGCCAGCAGCCAATCCTCAGCCGGTCCACGAGAGCAGTACTTC. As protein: CASSQSSAGPREQYF.

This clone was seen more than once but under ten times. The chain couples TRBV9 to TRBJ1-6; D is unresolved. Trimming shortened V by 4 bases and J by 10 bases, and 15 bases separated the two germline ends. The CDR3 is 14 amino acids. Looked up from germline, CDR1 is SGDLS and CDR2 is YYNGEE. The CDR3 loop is CASSLREGASPLHF. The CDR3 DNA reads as TGTGCCAGCAGCCTTAGGGAGGGCGCATCACCCCTCCACTTT. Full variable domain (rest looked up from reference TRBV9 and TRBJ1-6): DSGVTQTPKHLITATGQRVTLRCSPRSGDLSVYWYQQSLDQGLQFLIQYYNGEERAKGNILERFSAQQFPDLHSELNLSSLELGDSALYFCASSLREGASPLHFGNGTRLTVT.